The next 14 T cell receptor beta chains were all read from a single sample in a study of beta chain features in type 1 diabetes. The entirety of the isolated RNA underwent reverse transcription, so expressed TCRB transcripts were sequenced. The data were produced by immunoSEQ multiplex PCR, yet TCRdb's version contains in-frame clones alone and is incomplete. The sample yields 430,000 or so clones, approximately 10% seen once. Sequenced sample: naive CD4+ T cells from blood. Receptor source: a woman younger than 30 in good health.

This clone has a count of ten or more. This chain joins TRBV14 and TRBJ2-4; D might be TRBD2 (5 bases). V lost 0 bases to trimming and J lost 6 bases, with 12 bases between them. Germline assignment: CDR1 SGHDN and CDR2 FVKESK. The CDR3 length is 15 residues. The CDR3 spells CASSQETRARNIQYF. As DNA, the CDR3 is TGTGCCAGCAGCCAAGAGACGAGGGCTCGAAACATTCAGTACTTC.

V gene TRBV7-9 combines with J gene TRBJ2-5; D is perhaps TRBD2 (6 bases). Trimming pared 6 bases from V and 4 bases from J, leaving 15 bases between. This CDR3 comprises 14 residues. Germline values: CDR1 SEHNR, CDR2 FQNEAQ (reference sequence). This chain's CDR3 is CASSDFLGGETQYF. The DNA of the CDR3 is TGTGCCAGCAGTGACTTTTTGGGGGGAGAGACCCAGTACTTC.

The gene calls are TRBV5-1 and TRBJ2-1; tentatively, D is TRBD2 (6 bases). The germline V and J ends were trimmed by 2 bases and 0 bases, with 9 bases remaining between them. This CDR3 has 15 residues. Per germline, CDR1 SGHRS and CDR2 YFSETQ. Here the CDR3 DNA reads TGCGCCAGCAGCTTCGCGGGAATCTCCTACAATGAGCAGTTCTTC. Encoded protein: CASSFAGISYNEQFF.

The chain recombines TRBV13 with TRBJ2-3; TRBD1 might be the D (5 bases). The V gene lost 5 bases and the J gene lost 0 bases, with 15 bases spanning the gap. The CDR3 is 16 residues long. The germline V gene encodes CDR1 PRHDT and CDR2 FYEKMQ (reference sequence). This CDR3 reads CASSASSRASTDTQYF. The CDR3 DNA reads TGTGCCAGCAGCGCGTCGAGCAGGGCTAGCACAGATACGCAGTATTTT.

The sample holds a few counts of this clone. The chain is built from TRBV7-8 and TRBJ1-5; no clear D gene. This CDR3 contains 15 residues. V lost 0 bases to trimming and J lost 1 base, with 7 bases between them. Germline lookup yields CDR1 SGHVS and CDR2 FQNEAQ. CDR3 bases: TGTGCCAGCAGCTTAGCCGCTGGGAGCAATCAGCCCCAGCATTTT. Its translation: CASSLAAGSNQPQHF.

This chain uses TRBV15 with TRBJ2-7; TRBD2 might be the D (5 bases). Per the germline V gene, CDR1 is LNHNV and CDR2 is YYDKDF (reference sequence). V lost 0 bases and J 3 bases, leaving 12 bases between the germline ends. CDR3 size: 15 residues. The CDR3 nucleotides are TGTGCCACCAGCAGAGAGGTTCTCGGGAACTACGAGCAGTACTTC. It encodes CATSREVLGNYEQYF.

This clone was seen a few times. The J gene is TRBJ2-7, the V gene TRBV28, with 8 bases fitting TRBD1. CDR3 length: 15 amino acids. Per germline, CDR1 MDHEN and CDR2 SYDVKM. V trimming: 6 bases; J trimming: 4 bases; junction bases outside the gene matches: 11. The CDR3 loop reads CASSEGQVGRYEQYV. CDR3 in DNA: TGTGCCAGCAGCGAGGGACAGGTCGGCCGATACGAGCAGTACGTC.

This clone was recorded many times. The gene calls are TRBV23-1 and TRBJ2-6; TRBD2 matches at 7 bases. TRBV23-1 counts as an open reading frame of uncertain function. J was trimmed by 1 base and V by 8 bases; bases with no gene match: 8. CDR3 length: 16 amino acids. CDR3 in amino acids: CASGGRRKSGANVLTF. The CDR3 DNA reads as TGCGCCAGCGGCGGGAGACGCAAATCTGGGGCCAACGTCCTGACTTTC.

The chain links TRBV2 to TRBJ2-1; no reliable D call. This CDR3 comprises 14 residues. Trimming cost V 4 bases and J 1 base, with 8 bases left between them. The V gene's germline CDR1 is SNHLY and CDR2 FYNNEI. The CDR3 is CASSVVGSYNEQFF. The CDR3 DNA is TGTGCCAGCAGTGTAGTCGGGTCCTACAATGAGCAGTTCTTC.

This chain connects TRBV4-3 to TRBJ2-1; tentative D call: TRBD2 (6 bases). V lost 0 bases and J 9 bases, leaving 15 bases between the germline ends. This CDR3 has 15 amino acids. From germline, CDR1 is LGHNA and CDR2 YSLEER. The CDR3 DNA follows: TGCGCCAGCAGCCAAGATGGGGCGGGCGGGATTGAGCAGTTCTTC. Translated: CASSQDGAGGIEQFF.

The chain has TRBV29-1 and TRBJ1-2, with 8 bases matching TRBD1. The CDR3 loop spans 15 amino acids. V was clipped by 4 bases and J by 6 bases; unmatched bases: 13. The germline CDR1 and CDR2 sequences are SQVTM and ANQGSEA. For the CDR3, the DNA is TGCAGCGTTGGAGTCGGACAGGGTTACGTCGATGGCTACACCTTC. Protein: CSVGVGQGYVDGYTF. Looking up the rest from reference TRBV29-1 and TRBJ1-2 gives the full variable domain: SAVISQKPSRDICQRGTSLTIQCQVDSQVTMMFWYRQQPGQSLTLIATANQGSEATYESGFVIDKFPISRPNLTFSTLTVSNMSPEDSSIYLCSVGVGQGYVDGYTFGSGTRLTVV.

This clone was observed a few times. V and J are TRBV5-1 and TRBJ2-7; D might be TRBD2 (5 bases). This CDR3 contains 14 residues. Trimming shortened V by 2 bases and J by 3 bases, and 12 bases separated the two germline ends. Germline loops: CDR1 SGHRS, CDR2 YFSETQ. Here the CDR3 DNA reads TGCGCCAGCAGCTTTTCCCCCGGGGACTACGAGCAGTACGTC. As protein: CASSFSPGDYEQYV.

This clone has just a few counts. CDR3: CASSVRGDLDTQYF. CDR3 in DNA: TGTGCCAGCAGCGTAAGGGGGGACCTAGATACGCAGTATTTT. The gene calls are TRBV7-3 and TRBJ2-3; perhaps D is TRBD1 or TRBD2 (6 bases each). V was cut by 5 bases and J by 5 bases, with 14 bases left in between. The CDR3 has 14 amino acids. CDR1 is SGHTA, CDR2 FQGTGA, per germline.

The table lists this clone with a few counts. The final CDR3 position lacks the conserved phenylalanine or tryptophan, pointing to a likely read error. It is unclear where the CDR3 begins or ends on the DNA, so no DNA is shown, and the CDR3 is as TCRdb lists it. The rearrangement links TRBV5-1 to TRBJ2-7. The CDR3 has 9 amino acids, counting both end residues. CDR1 is SGHRS, CDR2 YFSETQ, per germline. CDR3 loop: CASRVRRTA.